This T cell receptor (beta chain) stems from a study of OX40 agonist ivuxolimab in advanced cancers. Overall study findings and caveats: On average, CD8+ T cells showed a greater number of expanded clones than CD4+.

Using immunoSEQ multiplex PCR, the repertoire was profiled, and TCRdb retains in-frame clones only, with some absent. The sample holds approximately 81,000 clones, roughly 80% seen once. For this clone: The antigen is unknown.

This CDR3 contains 17 residues. Germline CDR1 reads SGHTA; CDR2 reads FQGNSA. The V gene lost 5 bases and the J gene lost 0 bases, with 19 bases spanning the gap. This clonotype was sampled from an adult with an advanced solid tumor such as melanoma, head and neck, liver or kidney cancer. Sequencing used CD4+ or CD8+ T cells sorted from blood, obtained in a trial of the OX40 agonist ivuxolimab. The chain combines TRBV7-2 with TRBJ1-1, with no clear D. CDR3 sequence (DNA): TGTGCCAGCAGCCAAGACTATGCAGGTAACATGAACACTGAAGCTTTCTTT. Translating it yields CASSQDYAGNMNTEAFF.